This T cell receptor beta chain emerged from a study of graft-versus-host responses after intestinal transplantation. Study details: Isolated intestinal, liver-intestinal, or multivisceral transplants had been given to the recipients. Tacrolimus and steroids were given for around 3 years to all recipients after anti-thymocyte globulin induction.

The protocol was immunoSEQ multiplex PCR, while the TCRdb copy is restricted to in-frame clones and leaves out a portion. This repertoire shows about 80,000 clones, over 80% found once; its top ten account for over 0.55%. CDR1 SGHKS and CDR2 YYEKEE come from the germline V gene (reference sequence). This CDR3 comprises 13 residues. The V and J ends lost 3 bases and 9 bases, in that order; junction bases with no gene match: 5. The chain joins TRBV5-5 to TRBJ2-2; 7 nucleotides agree with TRBD2. The specimen comprised PBMCs, sampled 98 days after intestinal transplantation. The TCR originated in a human patient who received an intestinal transplant, so some T cells may come from the graft donor. The CDR3 loop reads CASSSRGGWELFF. In nucleotides, the CDR3 is TGTGCCAGCAGCTCCCGGGGAGGGTGGGAGCTGTTTTTT.